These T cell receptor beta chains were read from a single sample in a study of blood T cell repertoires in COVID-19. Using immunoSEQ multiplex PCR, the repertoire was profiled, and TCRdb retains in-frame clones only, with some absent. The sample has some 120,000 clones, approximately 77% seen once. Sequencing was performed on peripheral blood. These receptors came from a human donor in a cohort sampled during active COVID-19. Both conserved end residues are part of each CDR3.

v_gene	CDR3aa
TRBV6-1	CASSEARAEPPYEQYF
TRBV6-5	CASRQESYNSPLHF
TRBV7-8	CASSLTGSNEKLFF
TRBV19	CASSPGQGGYEQYF
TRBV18	CASFRSRDRPSNTEAFF
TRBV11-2	CASSRNRNYGYTF
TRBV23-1	CASSHRDRKNTEAFF
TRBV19	CASSSRGYTEAFF
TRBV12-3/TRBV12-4	CASNTGGYQPQHF
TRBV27	CASSSGGLVYEQYF
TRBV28	CASSPPGVQIYEQYF
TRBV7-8	CASSDLGGLYGYTF
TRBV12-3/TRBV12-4	CASSFGGDGYTF
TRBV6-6	CASSYGQTGTEAFF
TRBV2	CASSAAGGSYEQYF
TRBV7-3	CASSLRTSPETQYF
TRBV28	CASSLPTGGLATTYEQYF
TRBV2	CASSGGQVRQPQHF
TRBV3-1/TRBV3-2	CASSQLQGSHEQYF
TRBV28	CASSLFGLAESSYEQYF
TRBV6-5	CASSRDRSNYGYTF
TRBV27	CASSLKVHLEPEAFF
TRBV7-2	CASSLGRGEGQPQHF
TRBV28	CASSPGEDTYNEQFF
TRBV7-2	CASSLAGTGISYEQYF
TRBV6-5	CASSSSVFSGNTIYF
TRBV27	CASSLSTPGQSSYEQYF
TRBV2	CASSEGGGGTGNTIYF
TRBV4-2	CASSQAGEQYF
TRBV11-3	CASSKTGRETQYF
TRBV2	CASGQSEKLFF
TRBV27	CASSFGRDNEQYF
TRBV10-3	CAINGQGNTEAFF
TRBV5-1	CASSLVAGGDSPLHF
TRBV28	CASRGLVLVEQYF
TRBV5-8	CASSFLERDTEAFF
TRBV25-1	CASSETGSNGYTF
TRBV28	CASSFRGTYNSPLHF
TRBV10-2	CASKVTGDTEAFF
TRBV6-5	CASSRGQRGTGGYTF
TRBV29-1	CSADRGNTEAFF
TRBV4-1	CASSPLLAGRFSYEQYF
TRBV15	CATSRDLGGRAPLHF
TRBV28	CASPPAAPGGSYEQYF
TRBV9	CASSGPRTGANTGELFF
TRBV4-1	CASSQGDRGYEQYF
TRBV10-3	CAISLDRGTGELFF
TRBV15	CATSRGTFKKSYGYTF
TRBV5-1	CASSSGLAGGNEETQYF
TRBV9	CASSGPTSSYNEQFF
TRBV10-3	CAISDGTGAAGELFF
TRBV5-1	CASSPEYSGSTYEQYF
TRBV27	CASSFSGTYEQYF
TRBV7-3	CASSLRGGAADTQYF
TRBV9	CASGPSGGPSYEQYF
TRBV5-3	CARSLAQGPLAGTLTYEQYF
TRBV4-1	CASSQVPSGRYNEQFF
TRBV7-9	CASSSQGPFNYGYTF
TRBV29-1	CSVERENTIYF
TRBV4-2	CASSASAPAAYGYTF